This T cell receptor (beta chain) is from a study of low-dose radiotherapy and immunotherapy resistance in tumors. Primers used for first-strand cDNA, a TRAV- and TRBV-specific set, covered both alpha and beta chains. Over approximately 19 PCR cycles, TCRs were amplified from a constant-region primer and V-primer adapter. TCRdb re-called the reads with MiXCR, one entry per CDR3 protein. The repertoire holds approximately 11,000 distinct CDR3 sequences, with about 62% as singletons. This CDR3 has 15 amino acids. V lost 3 bases, J lost 5 bases, and 14 bases lay in between. Eligible patients bore advanced solid tumors devoid of tumor-infiltrating lymphocytes.

This receptor was taken from a human donor with advanced metastatic prostate, ovarian, gallbladder or colorectal cancer (not recorded which). This table probably holds off-target reads from a library built for another chain. The V gene is TRBV7-1, the J gene TRBJ2-1; D might be TRBD2 (6 bases). Being an ORF, TRBV7-1 has a function that is uncertain. The DNA of the CDR3 is TGTGCCAGCAGCTCGGAGGGGAGAGGGCACAATGAGCAGTTCTTC. Its translation is CASSSEGRGHNEQFF.